One sample yielded the 29 T cell receptor beta chains listed below, sequenced in a study of blood T cell repertoires in COVID-19. The data were produced by immunoSEQ multiplex PCR, yet TCRdb's version contains in-frame clones alone and is incomplete. The data show approximately 45,000 clones, about 89% seen once. Material for sequencing was peripheral blood. These receptors were taken from a human donor in a cohort sampled during active COVID-19.

The chain joins TRBV5-5 to TRBJ2-1; 9 bases line up with TRBD2. J lost 4 bases, V lost 0 bases, and 11 bases had no gene match. The CDR3 is made up of 18 amino acids. Germline CDR1 reads SGHKS; CDR2 reads YYEKEE (reference sequence). The CDR3 loop is CASSLVAGAGFSYNEQFF. The DNA for the CDR3 is TGTGCCAGCAGCTTGGTAGCGGGAGCCGGGTTTTCATACAATGAGCAGTTCTTC.

The rearrangement uses TRBV6-5 and TRBJ2-1, with TRBD2 identical over 10 bases. The germline CDR1 and CDR2 sequences are MNHEY and SVGAGI. Unmatched junction bases numbered 6, after V lost 0 bases and J lost 10 bases. The CDR3 length is 15 residues. The CDR3 region has the DNA TGTGCCAGCAGTTACTCACCTAGCGGGAGAAACGAGCAGTTCTTC. This encodes CASSYSPSGRNEQFF.

The rearrangement joins TRBV14 to TRBJ2-4, with 11 positions matching TRBD2. Germline V gene data show CDR1 as SGHDN and CDR2 as FVKESK. This CDR3 spans 16 amino acids. V lost 4 bases to trimming and J lost 2 bases; unmatched junction nucleotides: 4. The CDR3 is CASSPLAGGTKNIQYF. In DNA form, the CDR3 reads TGTGCCAGCAGCCCATTAGCGGGAGGGACCAAAAACATTCAGTACTTC. Together with reference TRBV14 and TRBJ2-4, the CDR3 gives the full variable domain: EAGVTQFPSHSVIEKGQTVTLRCDPISGHDNLYWYRRVMGKEIKFLLHFVKESKQDESGMPNNRFLAERTGGTYSTLKVQPAELEDSGVYFCASSPLAGGTKNIQYFGAGTRLSVL.

The rearrangement joins TRBV20-1 to TRBJ2-3, with TRBD1 matching 7 bases. Per germline, CDR1 DFQATT and CDR2 SNEGSKA (reference sequence). CDR3 length: 11 amino acids. The CDR3 DNA reads as TGCAGCGGACAGGGCACAGATACGCAGTATTTT. Translated: CSGQGTDTQYF.

The CDR3 DNA follows: TGTGCCAGCAGTTCAGGACAGGTTCTGGATTCACCCCTCCACTTT. It encodes CASSSGQVLDSPLHF. This chain connects TRBV28 to TRBJ1-6; TRBD1 matches at 7 bases. Germline assignment: CDR1 MDHEN and CDR2 SYDVKM. V was clipped by 4 bases and J by 8 bases; unmatched bases: 8. The CDR3 spans 15 residues.

This chain links TRBV6-5 with TRBJ2-7, with 7 bases lining up with TRBD1. CDR1 and CDR2 from the germline V gene are MNHEY and SVGAGI. With 2 bases clipped from V and 6 bases from J, the junction kept 10 bases outside the gene matches. The CDR3 runs 15 residues. CDR3 sequence reads: CASSYGGQVLSEQYF. For the CDR3, the DNA is TGTGCCAGCAGTTACGGAGGACAGGTTCTTTCCGAGCAGTACTTC.

The chain is built from TRBV10-3 and TRBJ2-5; 7 positions match TRBD1. This CDR3 is 15 amino acids long. Trimming removed 2 bases from V and 1 base from J; junction bases left unmatched: 4. The germline CDR1 and CDR2 sequences are ENHRY and SYGVKD. Here the CDR3 reads CAISEETGTQETQYF. The CDR3 nucleotides read TGTGCCATCAGTGAGGAGACAGGGACCCAAGAGACCCAGTACTTC.

The chain uses TRBV6-2 or TRBV6-3 and TRBJ2-5, with D possibly being TRBD2 (6 bases). The ends were cut back, 1 base at V and 2 bases at J, with 14 bases in the middle. CDR3 length equals 16 residues. Germline V gene lookup returns CDR1 MNHEY and CDR2 SVGEGT. DNA for the CDR3: TGTGCCAGCAGTTACTACGGGGGACTGGCACAAGAGACCCAGTACTTC. Residues: CASSYYGGLAQETQYF.

The chain links TRBV29-1 to TRBJ2-1; D unresolved. The V gene lost 8 bases and the J gene lost 10 bases, with 12 bases spanning the gap. CDR1 and CDR2 (germline): SQVTM, ANQGSEA. CDR3 length: 10 residues. CDR3 coding DNA: TGCAGCACCAGGTTCGAGGAGCAGTTCTTC. Protein product: CSTRFEEQFF.

V usage is TRBV7-8 and J usage is TRBJ2-7; 8 bases map to TRBD1. CDR1 is SGHVS and CDR2 is FQNEAQ in the germline V gene. The CDR3 covers 16 residues. V was clipped by 7 bases and J by 0 bases; unmatched bases: 11. CDR3 region: CASIGPDRGSSYEQYF. The DNA for the CDR3 is TGTGCCAGCATCGGTCCCGACAGGGGTTCCTCCTACGAGCAGTACTTC.

V gene TRBV7-9 combines with J gene TRBJ2-7, with TRBD2 matching over 12 bases. Looked up from germline, CDR1 is SEHNR and CDR2 is FQNEAQ (reference sequence). The CDR3 contains 18 residues. Trimming at V came to 1 base and at J to 3 bases, leaving 10 bases not matched to a gene. This CDR3 reads CASSLDHLLAGGNYEQYF. The CDR3 DNA sequence: TGTGCCAGCAGCTTAGACCACTTACTAGCGGGAGGTAACTACGAGCAGTACTTC.

This clone was found once. The rearrangement joins TRBV5-1 to TRBJ2-7; 9 nucleotides align to TRBD1. Trimming cost V 0 bases and J 3 bases; bases outside gene matches: 4. CDR1 and CDR2 (germline): SGHRS, YFSETQ. The CDR3 totals 15 residues. The CDR3 DNA follows: TGCGCCAGCAGCTTGGTTGGGACAGGGTACTACGAGCAGTACTTC. Residues: CASSLVGTGYYEQYF.

This chain connects TRBV2 to TRBJ2-1; D is ambiguous. Germline-derived CDR1 and CDR2 are SNHLY and FYNNEI. Trimming pared 4 bases from V and 10 bases from J, leaving 8 bases between. The CDR3 has 11 amino acids. The chain's CDR3 is CASSANREQFF. CDR3 coding DNA: TGTGCCAGCAGTGCAAATCGGGAGCAGTTCTTC.

The gene calls are TRBV19 and TRBJ1-6; 9 bases fit TRBD1. The V gene end was trimmed by 5 bases and the J gene end by 7 bases; junction bases not matched to a gene: 9. This CDR3 has 16 residues. Germline values: CDR1 LNHDA, CDR2 SQIVND (reference sequence). The CDR3 DNA follows: TGTGCCAGTAGTCGAGCCGGGACAGGGAGCAATTCACCCCTCCACTTT. Its protein product is CASSRAGTGSNSPLHF.

J is TRBJ2-3 and V is TRBV11-1; the match to TRBD2 covers 10 bases. V dropped 5 bases and J dropped 1; count of bases not matched to a gene: 6. CDR3 length: 16 residues. Looked up from germline, CDR1 is SGHAT and CDR2 is FQDESV (reference sequence). CDR3 nucleotide sequence: TGTGCCAGCAGCCTGGGGCTAGCGGGAGGCACAGATACGCAGTATTTT. Its translation is CASSLGLAGGTDTQYF. Combining the CDR3 with reference TRBV11-1 and TRBJ2-3 gives the whole variable domain EAEVAQSPRYKITEKSQAVAFWCDPISGHATLYWYRQILGQGPELLVQFQDESVVDDSQLPKDRFSAERLKGVDSTLKIQPAELGDSAMYLCASSLGLAGGTDTQYFGPGTRLTVL.

The genes are TRBV28 and TRBJ2-2, with 13 bases matching TRBD2. Germline values: CDR1 MDHEN, CDR2 SYDVKM. The CDR3 is 16 residues long. The junction had 9 bases not matched to a gene; V was cut back by 6 bases and J by 8 bases. CDR3 coding DNA: TGTGCCAGCAGAATCCGACTAGCGGGAGGAGCGGGGGAGCTGTTTTTT. Translating it yields CASRIRLAGGAGELFF.

The chain employs TRBV18 and TRBJ2-1; 8 bases match TRBD1. Trimming cost V 5 bases and J 6 bases; bases outside gene matches: 12. Germline V gene data show CDR1 as KGHSH and CDR2 as LQKENI. The CDR3 is made up of 16 amino acids. CDR3 in DNA: TGTGCCAGCTCATCTAGATCTCAGGGGGCGGGCAATGAGCAGTTCTTC. This translates into CASSSRSQGAGNEQFF. The complete variable domain, with remaining parts taken from reference TRBV18 and TRBJ2-1, reads NAGVMQNPRHLVRRRGQEARLRCSPMKGHSHVYWYRQLPEEGLKFMVYLQKENIIDESGMPKERFSAEFPKEGPSILRIQQVVRGDSAAYFCASSSRSQGAGNEQFFGPGTRLTVL.

This sequence joins TRBV6-2 or TRBV6-3 and TRBJ2-7; D gene ambiguous. The CDR3 contains 15 residues. Germline CDR1 MNHEY, CDR2 SVGEGT. The germline V and J ends were trimmed by 3 bases and 2 bases, with 14 bases remaining between them. The CDR3 sequence: CASSYGRLGTYEQYF. As DNA, the CDR3 is TGTGCCAGCAGTTATGGGCGCTTAGGCACCTACGAGCAGTACTTC.

The CDR3 here is CASSQPQGAGAYNEQFF. The CDR3 DNA follows: TGTGCCAGCAGCCAACCCCAGGGGGCGGGCGCATACAATGAGCAGTTCTTC. The genes are TRBV3-1 (or the pseudogene TRBV3-2) and TRBJ2-1; 8 bases are a match to TRBD1. With 2 bases clipped from V and 4 bases from J, the junction kept 10 bases outside the gene matches. This CDR3 spans 17 amino acids. Germline V gene sequence: CDR1 LGHDT, CDR2 YNNKEL (reference sequence).

This clone turned up a few times. DNA for the CDR3: TGTGCCAGTAGTATGCGGGGGAGCTCCTACGAGCAGTACTTC. Translated, it gives CASSMRGSSYEQYF. The rearrangement links TRBV19 to TRBJ2-7; TRBD2 agrees at 7 bases. V was pared by 3 bases and J by 0 bases, with 2 bases of the junction left unmatched. Per germline, CDR1 LNHDA and CDR2 SQIVND (reference sequence). The CDR3 totals 14 residues.

The CDR3 protein is CASSPREAGTGGTEAFF. CDR3 DNA sequence: TGTGCCAGCTCACCACGGGAGGCAGGGACAGGGGGCACTGAAGCTTTCTTT. The chain uses TRBV18 and TRBJ1-1; 11 bases are a match to TRBD1. Germline V lookup: CDR1 KGHSH, CDR2 LQKENI. The trim removed 1 base at V and 4 bases at J, leaving 8 bases unmatched. CDR3 length equals 17 residues.

This clone was counted a single time. The chain combines TRBV7-2 with TRBJ2-3, with D possibly TRBD2 on 6 matching bases. Germline lookup yields CDR1 SGHTA and CDR2 FQGNSA. Trimming shortened V by 5 bases and J by 2 bases, and 14 bases separated the two germline ends. This CDR3 has 15 amino acids. The CDR3 loop is CASSLAGLYTDTQYF. The CDR3 DNA reads as TGTGCCAGCAGCCTCGCGGGACTGTACACAGATACGCAGTATTTT.

In the case of this clone: The same CDR3 is also encoded by other DNA sequences in this sample. This rearrangement joins TRBV30 to TRBJ2-3; 8 nucleotides line up with TRBD2. V shed 0 bases, J shed 0 bases, and the junction held 5 bases outside the gene matches. The CDR3 has 16 amino acids. From germline, CDR1 is GTSNPN and CDR2 SVGIG (reference sequence). The CDR3 protein is CAWSVGAGGSTDTQYF. In DNA, the CDR3 is TGTGCCTGGAGTGTAGGGGCGGGAGGCAGCACAGATACGCAGTATTTT. Variable domain in full (rest from reference TRBV30 and TRBJ2-3): SQTIHQWPATLVQPVGSPLSLECTVEGTSNPNLYWYRQAAGRGLQLLFYSVGIGQISSEVPQNLSASRPQDRQFILSSKKLLLSDSGFYLCAWSVGAGGSTDTQYFGPGTRLTVL.

The J gene is TRBJ2-1, the V gene TRBV14, with 14 bases aligning to TRBD2. Germline V lookup: CDR1 SGHDN, CDR2 FVKESK. V shed 0 bases and J 9 bases; nucleotides not matched to a gene: 7. The CDR3 runs 17 residues. The CDR3 DNA sequence: TGTGCCAGCAGCCAAGATTATCGACTAGCGGGAGGGATTGAGCAGTTCTTC. The encoded protein is CASSQDYRLAGGIEQFF.

V usage is TRBV28 and J usage is TRBJ2-7; 9 bases are a match to TRBD1. V lost 3 bases and J lost 5; bases outside the gene matches: 8. Germline CDR1 is MDHEN and CDR2 is SYDVKM. This CDR3 has 15 residues. This CDR3 is CASSLGGQGIDEQYF. For the CDR3, the DNA is TGTGCCAGCAGTTTGGGGGGACAGGGTATCGACGAGCAGTACTTC.

The table lists this clone with a count of one. The chain joins TRBV27 to TRBJ2-7, with D possibly matching TRBD2 (5 bases). V lost 3 bases, J lost 2 bases, and 8 bases lay in between. The germline V gene has CDR1 MNHEY and CDR2 SMNVEV (reference sequence). The CDR3 is 13 amino acids. The CDR3 nucleotides read TGTGCCAGCAGTTTGAGGACTCCCTACGAGCAGTACTTC. It is translated as CASSLRTPYEQYF.

The gene calls are TRBV19 and TRBJ1-6; D possibly corresponds to TRBD1 (5 bases). CDR3 length equals 14 residues. V shed 7 bases and J shed 5 bases, with 12 bases lying between them. Germline V gives CDR1 LNHDA, CDR2 SQIVND (reference sequence). In DNA form, the CDR3 reads TGTGCCAGTACCTCAGACAGAGATAATTCACCCCTCCACTTT. It specifies CASTSDRDNSPLHF.

The chain joins TRBV7-6 to TRBJ1-2, with D tentatively TRBD1 (6 bases). The CDR3 runs to 15 residues. Germline values: CDR1 SGHVS, CDR2 FNYEAQ. V lost 2 bases, J lost 3 bases, and 13 bases lay in between. CDR3 loop: CASSLWWGHHYGYTF. Written as DNA, the CDR3 is TGTGCCAGCAGCTTATGGTGGGGGCATCACTATGGCTACACCTTC.

This clone was counted a single time. V gene TRBV7-8 combines with J gene TRBJ2-1; D perhaps matches TRBD2 (5 bases). The CDR3 covers 15 residues. The V gene lost 1 base and the J gene lost 5 bases, with 12 bases spanning the gap. Germline assignment: CDR1 SGHVS and CDR2 FQNEAQ. In nucleotides, the CDR3 is TGTGCCAGCAGCTTAGAGGAAGCGGTAAACAATGAGCAGTTCTTC. Translating it yields CASSLEEAVNNEQFF.